The sequence of this T cell receptor beta chain was determined in a study of T-cell memory formation after mild COVID-19. Broader study findings: Pre-infection memory showed some responding clones, and this suggested that cross-reactive memory joined.

Worth noting for this clonotype: Antigen unknown.

V was cut by 2 bases and J by 0 bases, with 9 bases left in between. CDR1 is SGHRS, CDR2 YFSETQ, per germline. The CDR3 consists of 15 residues. TCRdb itself ran the 5' RACE reads through MiXCR, one entry per CDR3 protein. The top ten hold roughly 21% of the sample, which has almost 350,000 distinct CDR3 sequences, 20% to 25% seen once. The chain couples TRBV5-1 to TRBJ1-3; no clear D. This TCR was recovered from a man younger than 35 who had mild COVID-19 (a few samples of this study predate the infection). Cell type and time point are not known. The sequenced sample consisted of PBMCs or a T cell subset sorted from them (not recorded which). CDR3 region: CASSFWGNSGNTIYF. CDR3 DNA: TGCGCCAGCAGCTTTTGGGGTAACTCTGGAAACACCATATATTTT.